The rows below give T cell receptor beta chains drawn from one sample of a study of control samples from healthy donors and cancer patients. Profiled with immunoSEQ multiplex PCR; TCRdb holds only in-frame clones, not every one. Among roughly 450,000 clones listed, 80% to 95% were seen once. Source material: PBMCs. These receptors came from a man aged 35 to 55 with head and neck cancer. The CDR3 runs from the conserved cysteine through the conserved F or W. D genes are given only for firm matches. Some rows mark clone size as missing; the rest say once, few, many or name a class of expanded clone.

size: once; D: NA; V: TRBV5-1; J: TRBJ2-2; CDR3: CASSRFPGAEVAGELFF; DNA: TGCGCCAGCTCACGTTTCCCCGGGGCTGAGGTGGCCGGGGAGCTGTTTTTT
size: few; D: NA; V: TRBV29-1; J: TRBJ1-2; CDR3: CSVEGDGYGYTF; DNA: TGCAGCGTTGAGGGGGATGGCTATGGCTACACCTTC
size: NA; D: NA; V: TRBV11-2; J: TRBJ2-2; CDR3: CASSLVEFRAGELFF; DNA: TGTGCCAGCAGCTTGGTGGAGTTTAGAGCCGGGGAGCTGTTTTTT
size: NA; D: NA; V: TRBV5-6; J: TRBJ2-2; CDR3: CASSLSGGELFF; DNA: TGTGCCAGCAGCTTGAGTGGCGGGGAGCTGTTTTTT
size: once; D: TRBD2; V: TRBV28; J: TRBJ2-5; CDR3: CASSSTRLAGFQETQYF; DNA: TGTGCCAGCAGTTCAACCCGACTAGCGGGATTTCAAGAGACCCAGTACTTC
size: NA; D: TRBD1; V: TRBV11-2; J: TRBJ2-1; CDR3: CAISETGINEQFF; DNA: TGTGCCATCTCGGAGACAGGGATCAATGAGCAGTTCTTC
size: NA; D: NA; V: TRBV19; J: TRBJ2-3; CDR3: CASSKDRVRTDTQYF; DNA: TGTGCCAGTAGTAAGGATAGGGTGCGCACAGATACGCAGTATTTT
size: NA; D: NA; V: TRBV24-1; J: TRBJ2-3; CDR3: CATSDFAGVDTQYF; DNA: TGTGCCACCAGTGATTTTGCTGGCGTAGATACGCAGTATTTT
size: once; D: NA; V: TRBV27; J: TRBJ2-4; CDR3: CASSSRENIQYF; DNA: TGTGCCAGCAGCTCCAGGGAAAACATTCAGTACTTC
size: NA; D: TRBD1; V: TRBV2; J: TRBJ2-2; CDR3: CASRQGRYGELFF; DNA: TGTGCCAGCCGACAGGGGAGGTACGGGGAGCTGTTTTTT
size: NA; D: NA; V: TRBV5-4; J: TRBJ2-7; CDR3: CASSSRTLSSEQYF; DNA: TGTGCCAGCAGCTCTAGGACATTGTCCAGCGAGCAGTACTTC
size: once; D: TRBD1; V: TRBV19; J: TRBJ1-5; CDR3: CASSILTGGDQPQHF; DNA: TGTGCCAGTAGTATTCTGACAGGGGGGGATCAGCCCCAGCATTTT
size: NA; D: NA; V: TRBV27; J: TRBJ2-3; CDR3: CASSLTGTPWGTDTQYF; DNA: TGTGCCAGCAGTTTGACTGGGACTCCGTGGGGCACAGATACGCAGTATTTT
size: NA; D: NA; V: TRBV19; J: TRBJ2-5; CDR3: CASSTFLQETQYF; DNA: TGTGCCAGTAGTACCTTCCTTCAAGAGACCCAGTACTTC
size: NA; D: NA; V: TRBV10-3; J: TRBJ2-1; CDR3: CAIGQNYNEQFF; DNA: TGTGCCATTGGACAGAACTACAATGAGCAGTTCTTC
size: NA; D: NA; V: TRBV5-1; J: TRBJ1-2; CDR3: CASSLGGADGYTF; DNA: TGCGCCAGCAGCTTGGGGGGCGCGGATGGCTACACCTTC
size: NA; D: TRBD1; V: TRBV18; J: TRBJ1-5; CDR3: CASSRDRVDQPQHF; DNA: TGTGCCAGCTCCCGGGACAGGGTAGATCAGCCCCAGCATTTT
size: NA; D: NA; V: TRBV28; J: TRBJ1-1; CDR3: CASSWNRAGNTEAFF; DNA: TGTGCCAGCAGTTGGAACAGGGCTGGGAACACTGAAGCTTTCTTT
size: NA; D: TRBD2; V: TRBV13; J: TRBJ2-2; CDR3: CASSIERGPETGELFF; DNA: TGTGCCAGCAGCATTGAGCGGGGGCCCGAGACAGGGGAGCTGTTTTTT
size: NA; D: NA; V: TRBV28; J: TRBJ2-7; CDR3: CASSLPEAPGSYEQYF; DNA: TGTGCCAGCAGCCTACCTGAGGCCCCCGGCTCCTACGAGCAGTACTTC
size: NA; D: NA; V: TRBV6-5; J: TRBJ1-5; CDR3: CASSYGPGPQPQHF; DNA: TGTGCCAGCAGTTATGGACCGGGTCCTCAGCCCCAGCATTTT
size: NA; D: NA; V: TRBV27; J: TRBJ2-7; CDR3: CASSPPNRGEQYF; DNA: TGTGCCAGCAGTCCTCCTAACCGGGGCGAGCAGTACTTC
size: NA; D: NA; V: TRBV3-1/TRBV3-2; J: TRBJ1-1; CDR3: CASSQVPDSGAEAFF; DNA: TGTGCCAGCAGCCAAGTCCCCGACAGTGGGGCTGAAGCTTTCTTT
size: NA; D: NA; V: TRBV20-1; J: TRBJ1-5; CDR3: CSASEGERNQPQHF; DNA: TGCAGTGCTAGTGAGGGGGAGAGGAATCAGCCCCAGCATTTT
size: NA; D: NA; V: TRBV9; J: TRBJ2-7; CDR3: CASSAGVTYEQYF; DNA: TGTGCCAGCAGCGCCGGGGTTACCTACGAGCAGTACTTC
size: once; D: NA; V: TRBV29-1; J: TRBJ2-2; CDR3: CSAYFTGWSRTGELFF; DNA: TGCAGCGCCTACTTTACAGGGTGGAGTAGGACCGGGGAGCTGTTTTTT
size: NA; D: NA; V: TRBV5-4; J: TRBJ2-3; CDR3: CASSVWDGSFTDTQYF; DNA: TGTGCCAGCAGCGTGTGGGACGGATCTTTCACAGATACGCAGTATTTT
size: NA; D: TRBD1; V: TRBV18; J: TRBJ2-7; CDR3: CASSPGQSPYEQYF; DNA: TGTGCCAGCTCACCGGGACAGTCCCCCTACGAGCAGTACTTC
size: NA; D: TRBD2; V: TRBV18; J: TRBJ2-5; CDR3: CASTNSGSGETQYF; DNA: TGTGCCAGCACCAATAGCGGGAGCGGCGAGACCCAGTACTTC
size: once; D: NA; V: TRBV27; J: TRBJ2-1; CDR3: CASSLQTGYNEQFF; DNA: TGTGCCAGCAGCCTCCAGACAGGCTACAATGAGCAGTTCTTC
size: NA; D: NA; V: TRBV3-1/TRBV3-2; J: TRBJ2-3; CDR3: CASSQAPGRVYTQYF; DNA: TGTGCCAGCAGCCAAGCGCCAGGCCGGGTGTATACGCAGTATTTT
size: NA; D: TRBD1; V: TRBV2; J: TRBJ2-7; CDR3: CASSGTGGRGEQYF; DNA: TGTGCCAGCTCGGGGACAGGGGGCCGGGGGGAGCAGTACTTC
size: NA; D: TRBD1; V: TRBV2; J: TRBJ1-5; CDR3: CASEDNRGGNQPQHF; DNA: TGTGCCAGCGAAGATAACAGGGGTGGAAATCAGCCCCAGCATTTT
size: NA; D: NA; V: TRBV6-6; J: TRBJ2-7; CDR3: CASTPGFSYEQYF; DNA: TGTGCCAGCACTCCGGGGTTCTCCTACGAGCAGTACTTC
size: NA; D: NA; V: TRBV12-3/TRBV12-4; J: TRBJ1-4; CDR3: CASSITAEKLFF; DNA: TGTGCCAGCAGTATTACCGCAGAAAAACTGTTTTTT
size: NA; D: NA; V: TRBV7-2; J: TRBJ2-7; CDR3: CASSLAKAGLNYEQYF; DNA: TGTGCCAGCAGCTTAGCGAAGGCAGGGCTCAACTACGAGCAGTACTTC
size: few; D: TRBD1; V: TRBV7-3; J: TRBJ2-7; CDR3: CASSLTGTGTYEQYF; DNA: TGTGCCAGCAGCTTGACCGGGACAGGGACCTACGAGCAGTACTTC
size: NA; D: TRBD1; V: TRBV30; J: TRBJ2-3; CDR3: CAWSRGQSTDTQYF; DNA: TGTGCCTGGAGTAGGGGACAGAGCACAGATACGCAGTATTTT
size: NA; D: TRBD1; V: TRBV11-3; J: TRBJ2-5; CDR3: CASSNNQGAGGETQYF; DNA: TGTGCCAGCAGCAACAACCAGGGGGCCGGAGGAGAGACCCAGTACTTC
size: NA; D: TRBD1; V: TRBV30; J: TRBJ1-1; CDR3: CAWSEARGQRAFF; DNA: TGTGCCTGGAGTGAGGCCAGGGGGCAGCGAGCTTTCTTT
size: once; D: NA; V: TRBV11-2; J: TRBJ2-4; CDR3: CASSFPVRGPKNIQYF; DNA: TGTGCCAGCAGCTTCCCAGTTCGGGGACCCAAAAACATTCAGTACTTC
size: NA; D: NA; V: TRBV4-1; J: TRBJ1-3; CDR3: CASSQDHTGRRNTIYF; DNA: TGCGCCAGCAGCCAAGATCACACGGGAAGACGAAACACCATATATTTT
size: NA; D: NA; V: TRBV27; J: TRBJ2-7; CDR3: CATRPVGSASYEQYF; DNA: TGTGCCACCCGCCCGGTCGGGAGCGCCTCCTACGAGCAGTACTTC
size: NA; D: NA; V: TRBV24-1; J: TRBJ1-2; CDR3: CATSEGNPYGYTF; DNA: TGTGCCACCAGTGAGGGCAACCCCTATGGCTACACCTTC
size: once; D: TRBD2; V: TRBV9; J: TRBJ2-7; CDR3: CASSALGSGATYEQYF; DNA: TGTGCCAGCAGCGCCCTGGGTAGCGGGGCGACCTACGAGCAGTACTTC
size: NA; D: NA; V: TRBV7-9; J: TRBJ2-1; CDR3: CASSPSSGFYNEQFF; DNA: TGTGCCAGCAGCCCCAGTAGCGGATTCTACAATGAGCAGTTCTTC
size: once; D: TRBD2; V: TRBV6-5; J: TRBJ2-1; CDR3: CASSSLGGADNEQFF; DNA: TGTGCCAGCAGTTCCCTCGGGGGGGCCGACAATGAGCAGTTCTTC